This entry lists 11 T cell receptor beta chains sequenced from one sample in a study of cytomegalovirus exposure and HLA in healthy donors. The PCR contained 60 Vbeta and 13 Jbeta primers. Some clones are missing from TCRdb's copy, which holds only in-frame ones; the method was immunoSEQ multiplex PCR. The data hold fewer than 200,000 clones, with roughly 87% observed a single time. Sequencing was done on a sample of PBMCs. These receptors were obtained from a girl under two years old in good health and CMV-seronegative.

The CDR3 coding sequence is TGTGCCAGCAGTGTAGATGGACAGGGCCGGTACGAGCAGTACTTC. Its translation is CASSVDGQGRYEQYF. The rearrangement links TRBV28 to TRBJ2-5; 8 bases map to TRBD1. TRBJ2-7 matches the DNA end more closely, so the J call is doubtful. This CDR3 region has 15 residues. From germline, CDR1 is MDHEN and CDR2 SYDVKM.

A remark on this clone: Other nucleotide sequences from this sample produce the same CDR3. V usage is TRBV4-1 and J usage is TRBJ2-4, with TRBD2 identical over 13 bases. The CDR3 is 18 amino acids. CDR1 and CDR2 (germline): MGHRA, YSYEKL. The V and J ends lost 1 base and 0 bases, in that order; junction bases with no gene match: 3. The CDR3: CASSQGLAGGLAKNIQYF. DNA of the CDR3: TGCGCCAGCAGCCAAGGACTAGCGGGAGGTTTAGCCAAAAACATTCAGTACTTC.

DNA for the CDR3: TGTGCCAGCAGCCGTCGGGGGGTGGGATATGGCTACACCTTC. Amino acid sequence: CASSRRGVGYGYTF. This chain connects TRBV13 to TRBJ1-2, with D maybe TRBD1 (5 bases). This CDR3 has 14 residues. The V and J ends lost 5 bases and 5 bases respectively, with 15 bases between them. Germline V gene lookup returns CDR1 PRHDT and CDR2 FYEKMQ (reference sequence). The full variable domain, rest sourced from reference TRBV13 and TRBJ1-2, is AAGVIQSPRHLIKEKRETATLKCYPIPRHDTVYWYQQGPGQDPQFLISFYEKMQSDKGSIPDRFSAQQFSDYHSELNMSSLELGDSALYFCASSRRGVGYGYTFGSGTRLTVV.

J is TRBJ2-7 and V is TRBV5-8; D gene uncertain. Trimming shortened V by 1 base and J by 4 bases, and 6 bases separated the two germline ends. CDR1 SGHTS and CDR2 YDEGEE come from the germline V gene. This CDR3 comprises 12 residues. In DNA form, the CDR3 reads TGTGCCAGCAGCTTGTACTCTTACGAGCAGTACTTC. Encoded protein: CASSLYSYEQYF.

The rearrangement joins TRBV6-7 to TRBJ1-2; a possible D gene is TRBD1 (5 bases). TRBV6-7 is an open reading frame whose function is uncertain. The CDR3 is 16 residues long. V dropped 0 bases and J dropped 4 bases, with 15 bases sitting between them. CDR3: CASSYSWGPAFYGYTF. CDR3 bases: TGTGCCAGCAGTTACTCGTGGGGCCCCGCGTTCTATGGCTACACCTTC.

This chain joins TRBV11-1 and TRBJ1-1, with TRBD1 as a possible D gene (5 bases). The V gene's germline CDR1 is SGHAT and CDR2 FQDESV (reference sequence). The germline V and J ends were trimmed by 3 bases and 7 bases, with 15 bases remaining between them. This CDR3 spans 14 amino acids. CDR3 sequence reads: CASSFSQGGVEAFF. In DNA, the CDR3 is TGTGCCAGCAGCTTTTCGCAGGGAGGGGTTGAAGCTTTCTTT.

The CDR3 region has the DNA TGTGCCAGCAGCTTAACGGGAGCGGAAGATACGCAGTATTTT. As protein: CASSLTGAEDTQYF. The chain employs TRBV7-7 and TRBJ2-3; a possible D gene is TRBD2 (6 bases). CDR1 and CDR2 from the germline V gene are SSHAT and FNYEAQ (reference sequence). The CDR3 sequence is 14 residues long. Trimming shortened V by 2 bases and J by 5 bases, and 11 bases separated the two germline ends.

CDR3 nucleotide sequence: TGCGCCAGCAGCTTGCTCGGCAGGGTGAACGAGCAGTACTTC. It is translated as CASSLLGRVNEQYF. The rearrangement joins TRBV5-1 to TRBJ2-7, with D maybe TRBD1 (5 bases). Germline CDR1 SGHRS, CDR2 YFSETQ. The length of the CDR3 is 14 residues. V shed 1 base and J shed 5 bases, with 13 bases lying between them.

The chain links TRBV5-6 to TRBJ1-2; TRBD1 matches at 7 bases. The CDR3 runs to 14 residues. The V segment lost 4 bases and the J segment 4 bases; nucleotides outside the gene matches: 7. Germline CDR1 SGHDT, CDR2 YYEEEE. The CDR3 DNA is TGTGCCAGCAGCCTTACGACAGGGATCTATGGCTACACCTTC. Amino acid sequence: CASSLTTGIYGYTF.

CDR3 DNA: TGTGCCTGGGAAGGACTAAGTCGCGAGCAGTACTTC. This translates into CAWEGLSREQYF. V gene TRBV30 combines with J gene TRBJ2-7; tentative D call: TRBD2 (6 bases). Germline V gene lookup returns CDR1 GTSNPN and CDR2 SVGIG (reference sequence). V was trimmed by 5 bases and J by 6 bases, leaving 14 bases between them. This CDR3 has 12 amino acids.

V and J are TRBV7-6 and TRBJ2-7, with D maybe TRBD1 (5 bases). CDR3 length: 12 amino acids. The V gene's germline CDR1 is SGHVS and CDR2 FNYEAQ. The ends were cut back, 7 bases at V and 5 bases at J, with 12 bases in the middle. Here the CDR3 reads CASNDWGDEQYF. The CDR3 nucleotides are TGTGCCAGCAACGACTGGGGCGACGAGCAGTACTTC.